This TCR beta chain is drawn from a study of shared clonotypes between healthy human individuals (TCRdb year 2020). For the study in its entirety: The cohort included a few men and a couple of women between 18 and 49 years of age. For each donor, CD4 naive and CD4 memory were each run on three plates, CD8 naive on two plates, and CD8 memory on one plate. To estimate repertoire size and how much clonotypes are shared between individuals, the study performed deep sequencing of blood TCR repertoires from five healthy adults. To increase sequencing depth and limit assay-specific biases, TCR repertoire library preparation and sequencing were carried out by different laboratories using diverse techniques. Leukapheresis yielded between about 0.94 and 8.9 billion PBMCs per donor. Results the study describes overall, beyond this receptor: Because the study included only a small number of donors, the genetic and exposure-history diversity represented was limited. Estimated clonotype richness was generally larger for naive than for memory subsets. Sampling was restricted to blood, and TCR repertoires in tissues likely differ from the TCR repertoires found in blood. Compared with non-shared clonotypes, the clonotypes found in all four sorted-subset donors had higher generation probabilities. Based on pairwise subsampling, the degree of clonotype sharing among donors was expected to be affected by sequencing depth. Incomplete sequencing was indicated by rarefaction of sorted-subset datasets, despite the large sequencing depth. Sharing across a few donors was observed for around 5% of naive CD4, about 3.2% of naive CD8, 2.3% of memory CD4, and roughly 0.4% of memory CD8 clonotypes.

The germline V gene (reference sequence) specifies LNHDA as CDR1 and SQIVND as CDR2. A distance of 15 bases separates the germline ends of V and J, which lose 7 bases and 0 bases respectively. From the cysteine through the phenylalanine, the CDR3 covers 15 amino acids. The DNA shown is the 45-base CDR3, in frame from base 1. This clone was counted a few times. Its antigen is still unknown. Within one base of it there is no much larger clone, and no base qualities were kept. TCR CDR3 regions were amplified from genomic DNA by multiplex PCR using the deep immunoSEQ assay. Genomic DNA extracted from each cell subset was distributed evenly over all wells of several immunoSEQ 96-well plates, and each plate served as one replicate. For sorted subsets, each replicate PCR was loaded with approximately 200 ng genomic DNA, equivalent to 30,000 or so T cell genomes. Purified libraries were measured with a Qubit 3.0 fluorometer, size-checked on a Bioanalyzer 2100, and measured again with the KAPA Library Quantification kit. A separate single-read 150-cycle Illumina NextSeq 550 flow cell was used to sequence each immunoSEQ 96-well plate. As for the authors' bioinformatics: Because the immunoSEQ output held only junctional sequences and lacked quality scores, the filtering could not match the filtering applied to full-length reads. Sequences were annotated with PyIR, a Python wrapper for IgBLAST v1.9, using IMGT germline references to assign V/J genes and CDR3. Reads with weak V/J assignments (E-value above 1e-6), missing CDR3, stop codons, out-of-frame junctions, or ambiguous translated residues were removed. A V3J clonotype was defined by an identical inferred V gene, J gene, and CDR3 amino acid sequence. The percentage overlap between two repertoires was calculated by dividing the number of shared unique clonotypes by the size of the smaller repertoire. RTK rarefaction, the Chao1 estimator, and Recon v2.1 estimates of unobserved clonotypes were used to assess repertoire richness. Generation probabilities were computed with OLGA for all TCRbeta clonotypes obtained by the gDNA method from four donors. TCRdb's version of the immuneACCESS table is confined to in-frame rearrangements and falls short of the full clone set. An unresolved V gene accounts for under half of the shortfall where checked; the remainder is of unknown origin. Clonal size and the V and J genes are those of that table, whereas D and trimming came from the DNA. The sample table records about 1.1 million clones; roughly 74% of these occur just once. More than 0.45% of the sample rests with the top ten.

The donors were healthy, HIV-negative adults who had no recently reported acute infections or vaccinations. Every donor was a Caucasian adult living in Nashville, Tennessee, USA. Magnetic negative selection was used to enrich CD4+ T cells, after which naive cells were positively selected on CD45RA and the negative fraction became the memory subset. After blood collection by leukapheresis, PBMCs were isolated using Ficoll-Histopaque density gradient centrifugation and then cryopreserved in the vapor phase of liquid nitrogen. Purity and quantity of every magnetically sorted T cell population were checked by analytical flow cytometry. From each sorted fraction, genomic DNA was isolated and quantified by UV absorbance on a Nanodrop 2000c.

The sequence was collected from a man in his late teens or twenties in good health. Some clones in this sample may be carry-over from other donors' samples. Sequenced: memory CD4+ T cells from PBMCs. The cell subset or site label on this specimen signifies: CD45RA-negative fraction. The chain links TRBV19 with TRBJ2-5, with the D gene not confidently named. The CDR3 corresponds to CASNNWLGNQETQYF. The bases are TGTGCCAGTAATAATTGGCTAGGCAACCAAGAGACCCAGTACTTC.